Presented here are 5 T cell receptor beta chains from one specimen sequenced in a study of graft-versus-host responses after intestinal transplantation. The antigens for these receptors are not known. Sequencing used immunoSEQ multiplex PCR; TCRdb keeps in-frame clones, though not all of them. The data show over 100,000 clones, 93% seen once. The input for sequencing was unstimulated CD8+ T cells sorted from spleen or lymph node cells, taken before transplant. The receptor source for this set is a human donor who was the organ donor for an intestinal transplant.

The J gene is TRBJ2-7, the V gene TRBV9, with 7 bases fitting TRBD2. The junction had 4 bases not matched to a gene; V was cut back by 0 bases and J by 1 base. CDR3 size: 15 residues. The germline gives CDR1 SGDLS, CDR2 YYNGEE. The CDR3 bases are TGTGCCAGCAGCGTAGGAGCGGGAATTTCCTACGAGCAGTACTTC. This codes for CASSVGAGISYEQYF.

This chain's CDR3 is CASTGLAGGLDRYNEQFF. The CDR3 DNA sequence: TGTGCCAGCACCGGACTAGCGGGAGGCCTTGATAGATACAATGAGCAGTTCTTC. V is TRBV27 and J is TRBJ2-1; TRBD2 matches 14 bases. Germline CDR1 is MNHEY and CDR2 is SMNVEV (reference sequence). V was clipped by 7 bases and J by 4 bases; unmatched bases: 12. The CDR3 contains 18 residues.

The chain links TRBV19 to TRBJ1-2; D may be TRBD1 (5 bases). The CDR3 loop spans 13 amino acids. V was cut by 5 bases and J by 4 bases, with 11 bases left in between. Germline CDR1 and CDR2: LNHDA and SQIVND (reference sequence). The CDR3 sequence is CASSVGTFYGYTF. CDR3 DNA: TGTGCCAGTAGTGTGGGGACTTTCTATGGCTACACCTTC.

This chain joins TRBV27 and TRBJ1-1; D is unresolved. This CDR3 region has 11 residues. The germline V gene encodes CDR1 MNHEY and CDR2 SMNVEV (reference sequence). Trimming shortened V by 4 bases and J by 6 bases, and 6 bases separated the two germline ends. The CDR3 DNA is TGTGCCAGCAGTTCAAGAGCTGAAGCTTTCTTT. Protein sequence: CASSSRAEAFF.

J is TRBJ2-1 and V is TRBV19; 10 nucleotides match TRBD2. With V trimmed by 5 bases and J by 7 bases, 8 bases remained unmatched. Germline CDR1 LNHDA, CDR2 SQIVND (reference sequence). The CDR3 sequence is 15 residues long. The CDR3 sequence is CASSAKGLARNEQFF. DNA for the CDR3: TGTGCCAGTAGTGCAAAGGGACTAGCGAGGAATGAGCAGTTCTTC.